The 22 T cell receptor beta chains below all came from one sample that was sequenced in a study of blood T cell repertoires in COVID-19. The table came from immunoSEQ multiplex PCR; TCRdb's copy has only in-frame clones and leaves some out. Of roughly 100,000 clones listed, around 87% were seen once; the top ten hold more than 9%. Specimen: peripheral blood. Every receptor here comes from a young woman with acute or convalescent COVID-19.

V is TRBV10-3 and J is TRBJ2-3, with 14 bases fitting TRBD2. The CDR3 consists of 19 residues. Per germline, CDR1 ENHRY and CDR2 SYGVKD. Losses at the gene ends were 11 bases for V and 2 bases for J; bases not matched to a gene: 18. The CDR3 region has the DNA TGTGCCGCCCAAGGGGTCCTCGGACTAGCGGGGGGTCCCACAGATACGCAGTATTTT. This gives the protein CAAQGVLGLAGGPTDTQYF.

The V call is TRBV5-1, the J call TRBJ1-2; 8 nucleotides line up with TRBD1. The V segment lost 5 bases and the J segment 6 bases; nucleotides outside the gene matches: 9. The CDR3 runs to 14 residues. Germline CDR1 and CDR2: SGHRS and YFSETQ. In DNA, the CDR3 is TGCGCCAGCAGAAGGACAGGGACGGAGGATGGCTACACCTTC. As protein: CASRRTGTEDGYTF.

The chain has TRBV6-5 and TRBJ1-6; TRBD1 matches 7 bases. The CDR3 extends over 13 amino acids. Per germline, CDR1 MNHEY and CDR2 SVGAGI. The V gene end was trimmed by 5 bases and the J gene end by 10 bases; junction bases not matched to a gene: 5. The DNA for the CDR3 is TGTGCCAGCAGTCCGACAGGGCTCTCACCCCTCCACTTT. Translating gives CASSPTGLSPLHF.

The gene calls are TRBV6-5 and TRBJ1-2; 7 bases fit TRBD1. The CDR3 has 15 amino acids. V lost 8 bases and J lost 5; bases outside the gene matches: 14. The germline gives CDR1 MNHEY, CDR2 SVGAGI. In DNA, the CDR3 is TGTGCCAGCCTTCCCTCAATAGGGGGCGGATATGGCTACACCTTC. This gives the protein CASLPSIGGGYGYTF.

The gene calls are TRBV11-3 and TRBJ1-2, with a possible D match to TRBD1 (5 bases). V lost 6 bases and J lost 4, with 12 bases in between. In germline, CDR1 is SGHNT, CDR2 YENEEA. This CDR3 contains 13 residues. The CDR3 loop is CASSFDSFYGYTF. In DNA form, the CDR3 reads TGTGCCAGCAGTTTTGACAGTTTCTATGGCTACACCTTC. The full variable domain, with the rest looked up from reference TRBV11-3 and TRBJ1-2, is EAGVVQSPRYKIIEKKQPVAFWCNPISGHNTLYWYLQNLGQGPELLIRYENEEAVDDSQLPKDRFSAERLKGVDSTLKIQPAELGDSAVYLCASSFDSFYGYTFGSGTRLTVV.

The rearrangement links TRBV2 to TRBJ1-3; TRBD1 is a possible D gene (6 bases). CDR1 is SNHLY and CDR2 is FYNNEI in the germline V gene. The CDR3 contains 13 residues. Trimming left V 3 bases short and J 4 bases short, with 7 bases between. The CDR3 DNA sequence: TGTGCCAGCAGTGACAGGGGCGGAAACACCATATATTTT. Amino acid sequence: CASSDRGGNTIYF.

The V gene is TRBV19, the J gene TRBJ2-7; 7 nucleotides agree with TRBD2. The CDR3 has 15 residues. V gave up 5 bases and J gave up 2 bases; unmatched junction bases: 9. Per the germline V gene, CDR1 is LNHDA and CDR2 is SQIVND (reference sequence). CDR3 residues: CASSLAAGRTYEQYF. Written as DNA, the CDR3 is TGTGCCAGTAGTTTAGCAGCGGGGCGTACCTACGAGCAGTACTTC.

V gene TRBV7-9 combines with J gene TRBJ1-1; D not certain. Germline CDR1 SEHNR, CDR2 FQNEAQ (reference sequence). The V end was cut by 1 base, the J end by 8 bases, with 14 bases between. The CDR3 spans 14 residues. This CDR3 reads CASSLVAAPAEAFF. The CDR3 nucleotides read TGTGCCAGCAGCTTAGTTGCGGCCCCCGCAGAAGCTTTCTTT. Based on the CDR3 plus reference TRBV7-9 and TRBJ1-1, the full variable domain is DTGVSQNPRHKITKRGQNVTFRCDPISEHNRLYWYRQTLGQGPEFLTYFQNEAQLEKSRLLSDRFSAERPKGSFSTLEIQRTEQGDSAMYLCASSLVAAPAEAFFGQGTRLTVV.

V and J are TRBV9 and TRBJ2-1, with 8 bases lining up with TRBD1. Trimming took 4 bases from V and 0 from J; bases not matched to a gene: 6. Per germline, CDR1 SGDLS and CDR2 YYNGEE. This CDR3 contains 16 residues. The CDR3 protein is CASSPGQGASYNEQFF. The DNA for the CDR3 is TGTGCCAGCAGCCCCGGACAGGGAGCCTCCTACAATGAGCAGTTCTTC.

CDR3 loop: CASRRGANTEAFF. Written as DNA, the CDR3 is TGTGCCAGCAGGCGGGGGGCTAACACTGAAGCTTTCTTT. This chain links TRBV6-5 with TRBJ1-1, with a tentative D call TRBD1 (6 bases). The CDR3 is 13 residues long. Germline loops: CDR1 MNHEY, CDR2 SVGAGI. Between the trimmed V and J ends, which lost 6 bases and 2 bases, there was a span of 10 bases.

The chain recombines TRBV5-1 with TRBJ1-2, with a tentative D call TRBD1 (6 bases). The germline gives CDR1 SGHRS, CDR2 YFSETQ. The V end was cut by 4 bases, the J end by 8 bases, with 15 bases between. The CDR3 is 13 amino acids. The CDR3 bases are TGCGCCAGCAGCCAAGGGGGTTTAGGCGGCTACACCTTC. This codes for CASSQGGLGGYTF.

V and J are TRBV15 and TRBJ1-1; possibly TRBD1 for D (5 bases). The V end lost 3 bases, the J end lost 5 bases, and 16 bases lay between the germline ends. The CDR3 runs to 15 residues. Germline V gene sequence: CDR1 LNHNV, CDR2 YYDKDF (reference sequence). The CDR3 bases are TGTGCCACCAGCAGCCGAGGAGGGGTTGGGACTGAAGCTTTCTTT. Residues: CATSSRGGVGTEAFF.

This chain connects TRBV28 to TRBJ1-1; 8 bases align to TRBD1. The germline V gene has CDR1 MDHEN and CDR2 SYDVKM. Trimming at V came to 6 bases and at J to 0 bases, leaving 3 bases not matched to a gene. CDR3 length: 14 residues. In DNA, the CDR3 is TGTGCCAGCAGCCCAGGGGGCATGAACACTGAAGCTTTCTTT. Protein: CASSPGGMNTEAFF. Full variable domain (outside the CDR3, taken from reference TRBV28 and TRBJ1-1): DVKVTQSSRYLVKRTGEKVFLECVQDMDHENMFWYRQDPGLGLRLIYFSYDVKMKEKGDIPEGYSVSREKKERFSLILESASTNQTSMYLCASSPGGMNTEAFFGQGTRLTVV.

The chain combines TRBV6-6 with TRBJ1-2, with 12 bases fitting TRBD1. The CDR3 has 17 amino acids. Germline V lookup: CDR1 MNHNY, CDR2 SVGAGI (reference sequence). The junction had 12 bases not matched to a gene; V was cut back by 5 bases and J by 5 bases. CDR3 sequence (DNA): TGTGCCAGCAGTCAGATACCGGGACAGGGGGCGGATTATGGCTACACCTTC. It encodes CASSQIPGQGADYGYTF.

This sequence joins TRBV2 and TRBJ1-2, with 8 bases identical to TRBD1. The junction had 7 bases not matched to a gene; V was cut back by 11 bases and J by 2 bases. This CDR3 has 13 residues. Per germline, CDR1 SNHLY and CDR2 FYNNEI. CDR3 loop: CAGGDRWNYGYTF. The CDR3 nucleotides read TGTGCCGGGGGGGACAGGTGGAACTATGGCTACACCTTC. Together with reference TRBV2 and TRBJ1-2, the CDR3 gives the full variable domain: EPEVTQTPSHQVTQMGQEVILRCVPISNHLYFYWYRQILGQKVEFLVSFYNNEISEKSEIFDDQFSVERPDGSNFTLKIRSTKLEDSAMYFCAGGDRWNYGYTFGSGTRLTVV.

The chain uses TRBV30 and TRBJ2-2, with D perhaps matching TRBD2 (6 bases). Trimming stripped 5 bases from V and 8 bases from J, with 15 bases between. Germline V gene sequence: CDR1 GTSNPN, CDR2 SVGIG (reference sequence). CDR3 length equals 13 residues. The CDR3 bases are TGTGCCTGGGAGGGCGGGACCGAGGGGGAGCTGTTTTTT. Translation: CAWEGGTEGELFF.

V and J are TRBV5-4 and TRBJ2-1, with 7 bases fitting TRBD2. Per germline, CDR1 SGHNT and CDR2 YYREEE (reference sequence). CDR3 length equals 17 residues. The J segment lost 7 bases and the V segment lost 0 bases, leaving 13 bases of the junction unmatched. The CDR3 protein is CASSLGLAGLGRNEQFF. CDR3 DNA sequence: TGTGCCAGCAGCTTGGGGTTAGCGGGTCTAGGCAGGAATGAGCAGTTCTTC.

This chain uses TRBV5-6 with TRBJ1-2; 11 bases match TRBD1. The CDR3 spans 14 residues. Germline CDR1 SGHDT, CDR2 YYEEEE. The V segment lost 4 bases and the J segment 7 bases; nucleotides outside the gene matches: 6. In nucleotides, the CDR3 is TGTGCCAGCAGCCCCTGGACAGGGGGCGGTGGCTACACCTTC. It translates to CASSPWTGGGGYTF. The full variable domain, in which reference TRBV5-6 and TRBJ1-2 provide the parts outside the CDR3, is DAGVTQSPTHLIKTRGQQVTLRCSPKSGHDTVSWYQQALGQGPQFIFQYYEEEERQRGNFPDRFSGHQFPNYSSELNVNALLLGDSALYLCASSPWTGGGGYTFGSGTRLTVV.

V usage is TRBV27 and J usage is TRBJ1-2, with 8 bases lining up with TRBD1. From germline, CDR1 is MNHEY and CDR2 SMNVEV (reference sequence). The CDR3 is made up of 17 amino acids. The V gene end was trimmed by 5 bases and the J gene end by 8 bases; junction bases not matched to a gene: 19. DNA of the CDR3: TGTGCCAGCAGTACGACGCAGGGGGCTCTCCTTGCATCGGGCTACACCTTC. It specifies CASSTTQGALLASGYTF.

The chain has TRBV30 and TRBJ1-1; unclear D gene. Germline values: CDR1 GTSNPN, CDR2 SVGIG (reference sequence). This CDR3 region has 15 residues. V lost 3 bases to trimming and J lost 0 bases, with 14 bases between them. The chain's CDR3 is CAWRPVGVLNTEAFF. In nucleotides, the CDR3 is TGTGCCTGGAGGCCAGTCGGGGTTTTGAACACTGAAGCTTTCTTT.

CDR3 in DNA: TGCAGTAATAGGGCGGGGGGGCCCCAGTTCTTC. Translation gives CSNRAGGPQFF. V usage is TRBV20-1 and J usage is TRBJ2-1; 9 positions agree with TRBD2. The CDR3 is made up of 11 amino acids. Germline V gene lookup returns CDR1 DFQATT and CDR2 SNEGSKA (reference sequence). V was clipped by 8 bases and J by 13 bases; unmatched bases: 9.

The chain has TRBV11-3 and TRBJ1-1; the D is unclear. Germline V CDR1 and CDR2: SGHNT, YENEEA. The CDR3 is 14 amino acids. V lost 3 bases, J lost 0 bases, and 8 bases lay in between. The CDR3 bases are TGTGCCAGCAGCTTTTCCTCTCTGAACACTGAAGCTTTCTTT. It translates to CASSFSSLNTEAFF.